This T cell receptor (beta chain) was sequenced during a study of cytomegalovirus exposure and HLA in healthy donors. Study at large: For the approximately 400 genotyped donors, 75% to 90% fell within the Caucasian-associated ancestry cluster. Findings and limits, study-wide: It was approximately 150 TCR beta chains that were listed as cytomegalovirus-associated.

V was shortened by 3 bases and J by 4 bases, with 14 bases between the two germline ends. Germline CDR1 SGHVS, CDR2 FNYEAQ. This CDR3 is 15 amino acids long. This PCR relied on a set of 60 Vbeta primers and 13 Jbeta primers. Original methodology: Unique TCR beta chains numbered around 80 million in a later analysis, with roughly 11 million shared. The repertoire was sequenced with immunoSEQ multiplex PCR; TCRdb's copy has only in-frame clones and lacks some. The V and J calls and the clone size are those of that table, but D and trimming were determined from the DNA. The sample comprises approximately 79,000 clones, under 80% of which are singletons, and 2% to 2.5% rests with the top ten. As regards this clone: Its target is unknown.

The TCR originated in a boy between 5 and 17 years old in good health and CMV-seronegative. Sequenced material: PBMCs. The rearrangement links TRBV7-6 to TRBJ2-3, with D hard to call. The DNA for the CDR3 is TGTGCCAGCAGCTTCATAAGAAACAACCCAGATACGCAGTATTTT. It encodes CASSFIRNNPDTQYF.